This T cell receptor (beta chain) was sequenced for a study of CD8 T cells in ankylosing spondylitis (TCRdb year 2017). Looking at the study overall: The study set out to find disease-linked TCR variants by profiling T cell receptor beta repertoires in ankylosing spondylitis patients and healthy donors. The whole study cohort included about a hundred healthy donors and about two dozen ankylosing spondylitis patients. Samples of peripheral blood were taken, and for ankylosing spondylitis patients, synovial fluid was collected as well.

What the work shows at the level of the full study, not this receptor alone: A CD8+ phenotype was shown by the disease-linked clones, which were found at relatively low frequencies in peripheral blood. Blood from ankylosing spondylitis patients appeared to be characterized by a TCR beta motif composed of about 8 highly homologous amino acid variants. Some motif variants were previously reported in synovial fluid and blood of reactive arthritis patients, suggesting common disease-initiation mechanisms. According to the report, matched synovial fluid samples from ankylosing spondylitis patients were significantly enriched for the disease-linked clones.

Points on this clonotype: The specificity of this receptor is unknown. No base-level quality is on record; no much larger clone is a single base apart.

The data were produced on an Illumina HiSeq 2500. Quantitative 5'-RACE with molecular barcodes was used to prepare TCR beta libraries. Regarding the original processing steps: Disease-linked TCR variants were identified with a new computational method built on a probabilistic model of VDJ rearrangement. TCRdb reran the public reads through fastp at Q25 and MiXCR, keeping productive beta chains. Here each entry gathers all rows of one CDR3 protein and keeps the most common genes and DNA. What appears here as the V and J calls and clone size reflects TCRdb's work, not the paper's. The sample table holds about 89,000 distinct CDR3 sequences, of which around 27% were seen once. The ten top clones hold around 60% of the sample. The germline V gene (reference sequence) supplies CDR1 DFQATT and CDR2 SNEGSKA. Cut back by 6 bases and 5 bases, the V and J ends lie 14 bases apart. There are 12 amino acids in the CDR3, from cysteine to phenylalanine inclusive. This entry keeps only the CDR3 DNA: 36 bases, framed from base 1.

The clonotype was recovered from a male donor with ankylosing spondylitis or in good health (not recorded which). Sequenced sample: blood, either unsorted or a sorted T cell fraction (not recorded which). The chain is assembled from TRBV20-1 and TRBJ2-7, with TRBD1 tentatively as D gene (5 bases match). The nucleotide sequence is given as TGCAGTGCCGTAGAAGGGGTGGACGAGCAGTACTTC. It is translated as CSAVEGVDEQYF.